A single sample gave rise to the 31 T cell receptor beta chains below, sequenced in a study of control samples from healthy donors and cancer patients. The method was immunoSEQ multiplex PCR; TCRdb's version includes in-frame clones alone and lacks a portion of them. The sample has roughly 160,000 clones, 96% seen once. The sequenced sample was blood. The receptors were sampled from a woman between 25 and 40 years old in good health.

The CDR3 nucleotides read TGCGCCAGCAGCTTGCAGACAGGGGGCGTCACTGAAGCTTTCTTT. It is translated as CASSLQTGGVTEAFF. The chain uses TRBV5-1 and TRBJ1-1; 10 bases are a match to TRBD1. CDR3 length equals 15 residues. Germline CDR1 and CDR2: SGHRS and YFSETQ. The V gene end was trimmed by 1 base and the J gene end by 4 bases; junction bases not matched to a gene: 4.

The chain uses TRBV7-2 and TRBJ1-1; D ambiguous. V lost 2 bases and J lost 2, with 12 bases in between. Germline lookup yields CDR1 SGHTA and CDR2 FQGNSA. This CDR3 is built from 15 residues. CDR3 sequence: CASSLTRVGNTEAFF. Written as DNA, the CDR3 is TGTGCCAGCAGCTTAACTCGGGTCGGCAACACTGAAGCTTTCTTT.

This clone has only one observation. The genes are TRBV2 and TRBJ2-2; D gene unclear. Germline V CDR1 and CDR2: SNHLY, FYNNEI. The CDR3 contains 15 residues. Trimming left V 0 bases short and J 3 bases short, with 8 bases between. The chain's CDR3 is CASSEALPHTGELFF. CDR3 nucleotides: TGTGCCAGCAGTGAAGCGCTTCCTCACACCGGGGAGCTGTTTTTT.

This chain links TRBV4-1 with TRBJ2-7; TRBD1 aligns across 8 bases. This CDR3 region has 15 residues. Germline CDR1 and CDR2: MGHRA and YSYEKL. Trimming cost V 1 base and J 2 bases; bases outside gene matches: 4. CDR3 loop: CASSQAGTGAYEQYF. DNA for the CDR3: TGCGCCAGCAGCCAAGCCGGGACAGGTGCCTACGAGCAGTACTTC.

The genes are TRBV7-2 and TRBJ1-2; D is unclear. The CDR3 runs to 13 residues. Trimming stripped 1 base from V and 3 bases from J, with 6 bases between. Per germline, CDR1 SGHTA and CDR2 FQGNSA. For the CDR3, the DNA is TGTGCCAGCAGCTTAGAGACCCACTATGGCTACACCTTC. Translated, it gives CASSLETHYGYTF.

The V and J genes are TRBV14 and TRBJ1-2; D remains ambiguous. Trimming removed 1 base from V and 6 bases from J, with 12 bases in between. CDR1 and CDR2 (germline): SGHDN, FVKESK. The CDR3 is made up of 14 amino acids. CDR3 in DNA: TGTGCCAGCAGCCAAGCGGACTTCAGGAATGGCTACACCTTC. This encodes CASSQADFRNGYTF.

DNA of the CDR3: TGTGCCAGCACCGACTGGGCAGGGGGCAGGTACGAGCAGTACTTC. This codes for CASTDWAGGRYEQYF. The genes are TRBV2 and TRBJ2-7; 8 nucleotides agree with TRBD1. The germline CDR1 and CDR2 sequences are SNHLY and FYNNEI. J lost 4 bases, V lost 7 bases, and 12 bases had no gene match. The CDR3 runs 15 residues.

The chain couples TRBV5-1 to TRBJ1-5; 7 bases agree with TRBD1. Per the germline V gene, CDR1 is SGHRS and CDR2 is YFSETQ. The CDR3 extends over 14 amino acids. The V gene end was trimmed by 4 bases and the J gene end by 3 bases; junction bases not matched to a gene: 4. DNA of the CDR3: TGCGCCAGCAGCCCGACAGGGAACAATCAGCCCCAGCATTTT. Residues: CASSPTGNNQPQHF.

A few counts support this clone. The rearrangement joins TRBV6-2 or TRBV6-3 to TRBJ2-7; TRBD1 aligns across 7 bases. CDR3 length: 16 amino acids. The ends lost 2 bases at V and 0 bases at J; junction bases unmatched: 7. Germline V lookup: CDR1 MNHEY, CDR2 SVGEGT. The CDR3 sequence is CASSYLGQESSYEQYF. In nucleotides, the CDR3 is TGTGCCAGCAGTTACCTCGGACAGGAAAGCTCCTACGAGCAGTACTTC.

The genes are TRBV6-4 and TRBJ1-2; D gene ambiguous. There are 13 residues in the CDR3. Looked up from germline, CDR1 is MRHNA and CDR2 is SNTAGT. Trimming took off 8 bases at V and 2 bases at J, with 12 bases between the two ends. CDR3 in DNA: TGTGCCAGCTCCGTAGGTTGGAACTATGGCTACACCTTC. Encoded protein: CASSVGWNYGYTF.

V usage is TRBV14 and J usage is TRBJ2-7; TRBD1 aligns across 10 bases. The V and J ends lost 3 bases and 5 bases, in that order; junction bases with no gene match: 7. CDR3 length: 15 residues. Per the germline V gene, CDR1 is SGHDN and CDR2 is FVKESK. The CDR3 loop reads CASSQARQGADEQYF. The CDR3 nucleotides read TGTGCCAGCAGCCAGGCTCGACAGGGGGCTGACGAGCAGTACTTC. The variable domain in full, completed from reference TRBV14 and TRBJ2-7, reads EAGVTQFPSHSVIEKGQTVTLRCDPISGHDNLYWYRRVMGKEIKFLLHFVKESKQDESGMPNNRFLAERTGGTYSTLKVQPAELEDSGVYFCASSQARQGADEQYFGPGTRLTVT.

The chain employs TRBV6-2 or TRBV6-3 and TRBJ2-1, with 14 bases fitting TRBD2. J gave up 8 bases and V 2 bases, and 5 bases lay outside the gene matches. The CDR3 extends over 16 amino acids. Germline CDR1 reads MNHEY; CDR2 reads SVGEGT. The CDR3 DNA reads as TGTGCCAGCAGTTACCAGGGACTAGCGGGAGTTCATGAGCAGTTCTTC. Translating gives CASSYQGLAGVHEQFF.

The chain recombines TRBV5-4 with TRBJ2-5; D is possibly TRBD2 (5 bases). From germline, CDR1 is SGHNT and CDR2 YYREEE (reference sequence). The CDR3 is 15 amino acids. Trimming took off 1 base at V and 2 bases at J, with 12 bases between the two ends. The CDR3 sequence is CASSLKRGFQETQYF. The CDR3 bases are TGTGCCAGCAGCTTGAAACGGGGATTTCAAGAGACCCAGTACTTC.

V is TRBV28 and J is TRBJ1-3; a weak D match, TRBD1 (6 bases). The V end was cut by 1 base, the J end by 2 bases, with 6 bases between. The germline V gene has CDR1 MDHEN and CDR2 SYDVKM. The CDR3 covers 14 residues. The CDR3 nucleotides read TGTGCCAGCAGTTTATCAGGGGCTGGAAACACCATATATTTT. This translates into CASSLSGAGNTIYF.

The chain is built from TRBV12-3 or TRBV12-4 and TRBJ1-5; D unresolved. The CDR3 is 12 amino acids. The V end was cut by 6 bases, the J end by 0 bases, with 3 bases between. The CDR3: CASSYSNQPQHF. In DNA, the CDR3 is TGTGCCAGCAGCTATAGCAATCAGCCCCAGCATTTT.

The rearrangement links TRBV3-1 (or the pseudogene TRBV3-2) to TRBJ1-2; 7 bases fit TRBD1. Per germline, CDR1 LGHDT and CDR2 YNNKEL (reference sequence). The CDR3 contains 15 residues. With V trimmed by 4 bases and J by 3 bases, 8 bases remained unmatched. In DNA form, the CDR3 reads TGTGCCAGCAGCCCCGGGGACAGAATCGACTATGGCTACACCTTC. Translation: CASSPGDRIDYGYTF.

The chain couples TRBV29-1 to TRBJ1-3; D is unclear. The CDR3 consists of 14 residues. The ends were cut back, 4 bases at V and 0 bases at J, with 10 bases in the middle. Looked up from germline, CDR1 is SQVTM and CDR2 is ANQGSEA. CDR3 bases: TGCAGCGTTGGAGGTACAGACTCTGGAAACACCATATATTTT. This codes for CSVGGTDSGNTIYF.

V gene TRBV19 combines with J gene TRBJ1-1; TRBD1 matches 8 bases. The ends lost 5 bases at V and 3 bases at J; junction bases unmatched: 11. There are 16 residues in the CDR3. CDR1 and CDR2 (germline): LNHDA, SQIVND (reference sequence). The CDR3 bases are TGTGCCAGTAGTGGTAGGACAGGGTCTTTGGACACTGAAGCTTTCTTT. Its translation: CASSGRTGSLDTEAFF.

This chain uses TRBV11-2 with TRBJ1-4; 7 bases line up with TRBD1. There are 14 residues in the CDR3. Per germline, CDR1 SGHAT and CDR2 FQNNGV. Trimming cost V 8 bases and J 8 bases; bases outside gene matches: 11. For the CDR3, the DNA is TGTGCCAGCGGGTCTGAGGGGGCAGGAGAAAAACTGTTTTTT. Amino acid sequence: CASGSEGAGEKLFF.

DNA for the CDR3: TGTGCCAGCAGCGTCAGGGAGGGGGGCCTTTCCTACGAGCAGTACTTC. Its protein product is CASSVREGGLSYEQYF. The chain carries TRBV9 and TRBJ2-7; a possible D gene is TRBD2 (7 bases). The length of the CDR3 is 16 residues. With 2 bases removed from V and 1 base from J, the gap between germline ends came to 16 bases. The germline V gene encodes CDR1 SGDLS and CDR2 YYNGEE.

The rearrangement links TRBV5-1 to TRBJ2-3; 16 bases fit TRBD2. Per the germline V gene, CDR1 is SGHRS and CDR2 is YFSETQ. Unmatched junction bases numbered 9, after V lost 6 bases and J lost 2 bases. The CDR3 has 18 residues. The CDR3 DNA follows: TGCGCCAGCAAGGGGACTAGCGGGGGGGCCGGTCCCACAGATACGCAGTATTTT. Its translation: CASKGTSGGAGPTDTQYF.

This clone was observed a single time. Other DNA sequences in this specimen translate into the identical CDR3. The genes are TRBV19 and TRBJ2-2; 7 bases line up with TRBD1. Germline V gene sequence: CDR1 LNHDA, CDR2 SQIVND (reference sequence). CDR3 length equals 15 residues. Losses at the gene ends were 3 bases for V and 2 bases for J; bases not matched to a gene: 3. DNA for the CDR3: TGTGCCAGTAGTATCGGGACAGTTAACACCGGGGAGCTGTTTTTT. The encoded protein is CASSIGTVNTGELFF.

The chain is built from TRBV5-4 and TRBJ2-1; 13 bases match TRBD2. V was clipped by 4 bases and J by 5 bases; unmatched bases: 3. The CDR3 is 15 residues long. The germline gives CDR1 SGHNT, CDR2 YYREEE (reference sequence). In DNA form, the CDR3 reads TGTGCCAGCAGCACGACTAGCGGGGGGAACAATGAGCAGTTCTTC. It is translated as CASSTTSGGNNEQFF.

The chain joins TRBV28 to TRBJ2-1; 8 bases match TRBD1. Germline CDR1 MDHEN, CDR2 SYDVKM. The CDR3 runs 16 residues. The junction had 7 bases not matched to a gene; V was cut back by 3 bases and J by 3 bases. The CDR3 protein is CASSFLGQAVYNEQFF. The CDR3 bases are TGTGCCAGCAGTTTTTTGGGACAGGCCGTCTACAATGAGCAGTTCTTC.

CDR3 DNA: TGTGCCAGCAGCTTCAGTGTGAGTGCCGGGGAGCTGTTTTTT. This sequence encodes CASSFSVSAGELFF. The rearrangement links TRBV5-4 to TRBJ2-2; D not resolved. Trimming left V 2 bases short and J 6 bases short, with 11 bases between. This CDR3 region has 14 residues. Germline lookup yields CDR1 SGHNT and CDR2 YYREEE (reference sequence).

V and J are TRBV11-2 and TRBJ1-2, with D hard to call. V lost 2 bases to trimming and J lost 7 bases, with 11 bases between them. Germline-derived CDR1 and CDR2 are SGHAT and FQNNGV. CDR3 length equals 13 residues. CDR3 protein: CASSLPGHGGYTF. The DNA of the CDR3 is TGTGCCAGCAGCTTACCCGGTCACGGTGGCTACACCTTC.

The rearrangement joins TRBV6-1 to TRBJ2-2, with 11 bases matching TRBD2. The CDR3 has 20 residues. The V and J ends lost 3 bases and 4 bases, in that order; junction bases with no gene match: 16. Germline CDR1 MNHNS, CDR2 SASEGT. Written as DNA, the CDR3 is TGTGCCAGCAGTGAGGGCTTGTGGCTAGCGGGGGGCCGAGCCACCGGGGAGCTGTTTTTT. It translates to CASSEGLWLAGGRATGELFF.

This clone has only a few counts. In nucleotides, the CDR3 is TGCAGTGCCACAGCTTTCTATGGCTACACCTTC. Protein sequence: CSATAFYGYTF. The chain is built from TRBV20-1 and TRBJ1-2; D gene ambiguous. Germline loops: CDR1 DFQATT, CDR2 SNEGSKA (reference sequence). This CDR3 spans 11 amino acids. V dropped 6 bases and J dropped 4 bases, with 9 bases sitting between them.

This clone was counted a single time. This rearrangement joins TRBV7-2 to TRBJ2-2, with D tentatively TRBD2 (7 bases). There are 16 residues in the CDR3. The germline V gene encodes CDR1 SGHTA and CDR2 FQGNSA. V shed 1 base and J shed 3 bases, with 12 bases lying between them. This chain's CDR3 is CASSLEGGLHTGELFF. The DNA for the CDR3 is TGTGCCAGCAGCTTAGAGGGGGGGCTCCACACCGGGGAGCTGTTTTTT. Full variable domain (rest looked up from reference TRBV7-2 and TRBJ2-2): GAGVSQSPSNKVTEKGKDVELRCDPISGHTALYWYRQSLGQGLEFLIYFQGNSAPDKSGLPSDRFSAERTGGSVSTLTIQRTQQEDSAVYLCASSLEGGLHTGELFFGEGSRLTVL.

CDR3 in DNA: TGTGCCAGCAGCGATACGGGATGGGGGACCTCCTACAATGAGCAGTTCTTC. This translates into CASSDTGWGTSYNEQFF. The V and J genes are TRBV3-1 (or the pseudogene TRBV3-2) and TRBJ2-1; D is tentatively TRBD1 or TRBD2 (5 bases each). Trimming took off 5 bases at V and 0 bases at J, with 17 bases between the two ends. Germline CDR1 and CDR2: LGHDT and YNNKEL (reference sequence). The CDR3 length is 17 residues.

The chain has TRBV3-1 (or the pseudogene TRBV3-2) and TRBJ2-4; TRBD1 matches 8 bases. The CDR3 is made up of 16 amino acids. The trim removed 2 bases at V and 0 bases at J, leaving 3 bases unmatched. Germline CDR1 LGHDT, CDR2 YNNKEL (reference sequence). In DNA form, the CDR3 reads TGTGCCAGCAGCCAACGACAGGGGCTAGCCAAAAACATTCAGTACTTC. The encoded protein is CASSQRQGLAKNIQYF.